This T cell receptor (beta chain) was observed in a study of PD-1 blockade in classical Hodgkin lymphoma. Every one of the patients relapsed after autologous stem cell transplantation (brentuximab vedotin exposure was variable). Assay: immunoSEQ multiplex PCR; the TCRdb copy retains only in-frame clones and omits some. This repertoire shows under 80,000 clones, 71% found once; its top ten account for roughly 9%. This TCR came from a human donor with classical Hodgkin lymphoma. The sequencing used peripheral blood mononuclear cells (PBMCs), collected before the second cycle of nivolumab.

The CDR3 loop is CATSMESDEQYF. DNA of the CDR3: TGTGCCACCTCAATGGAGTCCGACGAGCAGTACTTC. This chain links TRBV5-4 with TRBJ2-7; no definite D call. Per the germline V gene, CDR1 is SGHNT and CDR2 is YYREEE (reference sequence). V shed 9 bases and J shed 5 bases, with 15 bases lying between them. This CDR3 has 12 amino acids.